The 20 T cell receptor beta chains below were found in one sample sequenced in a study of cytomegalovirus exposure and HLA in healthy donors. The primer mix had 60 Vbeta and 13 Jbeta primers. Data came from immunoSEQ multiplex PCR; TCRdb stores just in-frame clones and leaves some out. This table holds around 140,000 clones, roughly 78% found once. Sequencing was performed on PBMCs. The source is a man between 18 and 35 years old in good health and CMV-seropositive.

V usage is TRBV28 and J usage is TRBJ1-2; 7 nucleotides agree with TRBD1. V lost 5 bases, J lost 6 bases, and 6 bases stayed unmatched. The CDR3 consists of 13 residues. Germline V lookup: CDR1 MDHEN, CDR2 SYDVKM. The CDR3 region has the DNA TGTGCCAGCAGTCCCTCAGGGGGTAATGGCTACACCTTC. Its protein product is CASSPSGGNGYTF.

A few counts support this clone. J is TRBJ2-7 and V is TRBV28, with TRBD1 as a possible D gene (5 bases). V was pared by 2 bases and J by 2 bases, with 10 bases between. The CDR3 totals 14 residues. Germline V gene sequence: CDR1 MDHEN, CDR2 SYDVKM. The CDR3 protein is CASSLTGRAYEQYF. CDR3 sequence (DNA): TGTGCCAGCAGTTTAACGGGCAGGGCCTACGAGCAGTACTTC.

The rearrangement links TRBV6-1 to TRBJ1-5, with TRBD1 matching 7 bases. The V gene end was trimmed by 3 bases and the J gene end by 1 base; junction bases not matched to a gene: 3. Germline V gives CDR1 MNHNS, CDR2 SASEGT. The CDR3 contains 15 residues. The CDR3: CASSDMTGSNQPQHF. The DNA of the CDR3 is TGTGCCAGCAGTGACATGACAGGGAGCAATCAGCCCCAGCATTTT.

The rearrangement uses TRBV4-1 and TRBJ1-4, with no clear D. The CDR3 sequence is 12 residues long. Germline lookup yields CDR1 MGHRA and CDR2 YSYEKL. Trimming took off 0 bases at V and 11 bases at J, with 7 bases between the two ends. CDR3 bases: TGCGCCAGCAGCCAAGACCGCCAGAAACTGTTTTTT. Translation: CASSQDRQKLFF.

This clone was found once. The CDR3 bases are TGTGCCAGCAGTCCCAGCGGGAGGACCACAGATACGCAGTATTTT. It is translated as CASSPSGRTTDTQYF. The chain recombines TRBV2 with TRBJ2-3; 9 positions agree with TRBD2. The CDR3 is made up of 15 amino acids. Trimming took 5 bases from V and 2 from J; bases not matched to a gene: 5. Per the germline V gene, CDR1 is SNHLY and CDR2 is FYNNEI.

Here the CDR3 reads CASSLTGSGANVLTF. CDR3 nucleotide sequence: TGTGCCAGCAGTCTAACAGGGTCTGGGGCCAACGTCCTGACTTTC. The V call is TRBV27, the J call TRBJ2-6, with a weak D call TRBD1 (6 bases). V lost 5 bases and J lost 1, with 9 bases in between. The germline V gene encodes CDR1 MNHEY and CDR2 SMNVEV (reference sequence). CDR3 size: 15 residues.

The genes are TRBV2 and TRBJ2-1; 7 bases align to TRBD1. From germline, CDR1 is SNHLY and CDR2 FYNNEI. This CDR3 contains 16 residues. Trimming cost V 5 bases and J 3 bases; bases outside gene matches: 10. DNA for the CDR3: TGTGCCAGCAGTTGGGGTACAGGGGTAGACTACAATGAGCAGTTCTTC. It translates to CASSWGTGVDYNEQFF.

The chain employs TRBV11-2 and TRBJ2-7, with 11 nucleotides matching TRBD2. This CDR3 comprises 16 residues. Trimming took 5 bases from V and 3 from J; bases not matched to a gene: 9. Germline V gene sequence: CDR1 SGHAT, CDR2 FQNNGV. The CDR3 loop reads CASSPGPGLAVYEQYF. The DNA of the CDR3 is TGTGCCAGCAGCCCGGGACCGGGACTAGCGGTCTACGAGCAGTACTTC.

CDR3 nucleotide sequence: TGCGCCAGCAGCTACTCAAGCTTAGAGAACACCGGGGAGCTGTTTTTT. Its protein is CASSYSSLENTGELFF. This chain joins TRBV5-1 and TRBJ2-2; no clear D. The V and J ends lost 3 bases and 1 base respectively, with 13 bases between them. CDR3 length: 16 residues. CDR1 and CDR2 (germline): SGHRS, YFSETQ.

This chain connects TRBV27 to TRBJ1-1; D not certain. The CDR3 extends over 15 amino acids. From germline, CDR1 is MNHEY and CDR2 SMNVEV (reference sequence). V was pared by 0 bases and J by 1 base, with 9 bases between. This chain's CDR3 is CASSLSLVGNTEAFF. Written as DNA, the CDR3 is TGTGCCAGCAGTTTATCGCTAGTGGGGAACACTGAAGCTTTCTTT.

This chain joins TRBV5-4 and TRBJ2-7; 8 positions match TRBD2. V shed 4 bases and J 0 bases; nucleotides not matched to a gene: 3. This CDR3 has 14 amino acids. Germline V gives CDR1 SGHNT, CDR2 YYREEE (reference sequence). DNA of the CDR3: TGTGCCAGCAGCCCGAGCGGGAGCTCCTACGAGCAGTACTTC. Translated, it gives CASSPSGSSYEQYF.

The chain joins TRBV6-5 to TRBJ1-5; D not resolved. V was pared by 6 bases and J by 0 bases, with 12 bases between. Germline lookup yields CDR1 MNHEY and CDR2 SVGAGI. The CDR3 runs 15 residues. Written as DNA, the CDR3 is TGTGCCAGCAGGCAGGCCCTTTATAGCAATCAGCCCCAGCATTTT. Translating it yields CASRQALYSNQPQHF.

The chain uses TRBV5-6 and TRBJ2-7, with D uncertain. The CDR3 spans 12 residues. Deletions cut 1 base from V and 4 bases from J, with 6 bases between. The germline CDR1 and CDR2 sequences are SGHDT and YYEEEE. The CDR3 DNA sequence: TGTGCCAGCAGCTTGTCCAGATACGAGCAGTACTTC. Its protein product is CASSLSRYEQYF.

This clone was counted between two and nine times. J is TRBJ2-7 and V is TRBV6-5, with D maybe TRBD1 (6 bases). The CDR3 length is 11 residues. V shed 6 bases and J shed 4 bases, with 7 bases lying between them. Germline loops: CDR1 MNHEY, CDR2 SVGAGI. The CDR3 DNA follows: TGTGCCAGCAGAACAGGGTACGAGCAGTACTTC. Translation: CASRTGYEQYF.

The CDR3 loop is CASSLRGQGKGYTF. CDR3 sequence (DNA): TGTGCCAGCAGTTTACGCGGTCAGGGGAAAGGCTACACCTTC. J is TRBJ1-2 and V is TRBV28, with TRBD1 as a possible D gene (6 bases). The germline V gene has CDR1 MDHEN and CDR2 SYDVKM. The V end was cut by 2 bases, the J end by 8 bases, with 15 bases between. The CDR3 has 14 residues.

The J gene is TRBJ1-1, the V gene TRBV30, with D possibly being TRBD1 (5 bases). This CDR3 is built from 13 residues. V shed 5 bases and J shed 0 bases, with 10 bases lying between them. Germline V CDR1 and CDR2: GTSNPN, SVGIG (reference sequence). DNA for the CDR3: TGTGCCTGGGTCAGGGTTTTGAACACTGAAGCTTTCTTT. This translates into CAWVRVLNTEAFF.

This clone was seen only once. V is TRBV19 and J is TRBJ1-2; a weak D match, TRBD1 (5 bases). CDR3 size: 14 residues. Germline-derived CDR1 and CDR2 are LNHDA and SQIVND (reference sequence). V was cut by 4 bases and J by 8 bases, with 17 bases left in between. CDR3 in DNA: TGTGCCAGTAGTAATCCAGGGTCCACGGGCGGCTACACCTTC. It is translated as CASSNPGSTGGYTF.

The V gene is TRBV19, the J gene TRBJ1-2; 7 nucleotides line up with TRBD1. Germline V gene lookup returns CDR1 LNHDA and CDR2 SQIVND (reference sequence). The CDR3 covers 13 residues. The V segment lost 5 bases and the J segment 7 bases; nucleotides outside the gene matches: 7. CDR3 loop: CASSVGTAFGYTF. The CDR3 nucleotides are TGTGCCAGTAGTGTCGGGACAGCCTTTGGCTACACCTTC.

The chain joins TRBV27 to TRBJ2-3; the D gene is possibly TRBD2 (5 bases). The germline V and J ends were trimmed by 0 bases and 6 bases, with 22 bases remaining between them. The CDR3 is 18 amino acids. The V gene's germline CDR1 is MNHEY and CDR2 SMNVEV (reference sequence). The CDR3 sequence is CASSLSFLVGLRGDTQYF. CDR3 nucleotides: TGTGCCAGCAGTTTATCGTTCTTGGTAGGGCTGAGAGGGGATACGCAGTATTTT.

This chain's CDR3 is CASRLNLDTEAFF. CDR3 DNA: TGTGCCAGCAGACTCAACCTAGACACTGAAGCTTTCTTT. The chain is built from TRBV6-1 and TRBJ1-1; D not resolved. The CDR3 totals 13 residues. Per the germline V gene, CDR1 is MNHNS and CDR2 is SASEGT. Trimming removed 6 bases from V and 3 bases from J, with 11 bases in between.